A selection of T cell receptor beta chains follows, all from one sample in a study of Graves' ophthalmopathy and Graves' hyperthyroidism. TCRdb re-called the multiplex PCR reads through MiXCR, storing one row per CDR3 protein. This table has over 500,000 distinct CDR3 sequences, 22% appearing once. Sequencing was performed on peripheral blood. These receptors were collected from a woman in her late teens or twenties with stable Graves' hyperthyroidism. Some clones in this sample may be carry-over from other donors' samples. CDR3s include the opening cysteine and the closing phenylalanine or tryptophan. D genes are given only for firm matches. The size entry is marked missing in some rows and otherwise reads once, few, many or a size class.

d_call	v_call	cdr3_length	j_call	clone_size	cdr3_aa	cdr3_nt
.	TRBV4-1	15	TRBJ1-1	many	CASSLTGRKNTEAFF	TGCGCCAGCAGCCTAACGGGACGGAAGAACACTGAAGCTTTCTTT
TRBD1	TRBV28	15	TRBJ2-2	many	CASRKQGSGTGELFF	TGTGCCAGCAGAAAACAGGGGTCGGGCACCGGGGAGCTGTTTTTT
.	TRBV11-2	15	TRBJ2-5	.	CASSLRLGRQETQYF	TGTGCCAGCAGCTTACGCTTAGGCAGGCAAGAGACCCAGTACTTC
TRBD2	TRBV6-1	16	TRBJ2-5	few	CASSEESGGIQETQYF	TGTGCCAGCAGTGAAGAAAGCGGGGGGATTCAAGAGACCCAGTACTTC
.	TRBV6-1	11	TRBJ2-4	many	CASSGGVNQYF	TGTGCCAGCAGTGGAGGGGTGAATCAGTACTTC
TRBD1	TRBV19	19	TRBJ1-1	many	CASSSIDRVFLSQNTEAFF	TGTGCCAGTAGTTCTATCGACAGGGTATTTTTGTCTCAGAACACTGAAGCTTTCTTT
.	TRBV20-1	14	TRBJ2-4	many	CSARDPSGQPLQYF	TGCAGTGCTAGAGATCCAAGCGGGCAGCCCCTTCAGTACTTC
TRBD1	TRBV11-3	17	TRBJ1-3	many	CASSLGGQGLSGNTIYF	TGTGCCAGCAGCTTAGGGGGACAGGGCCTCTCTGGAAACACCATATATTTT
TRBD2	TRBV12-5	16	TRBJ2-5	many	CASGSGTSGGAETQYF	TGTGCTAGTGGAAGTGGGACTAGCGGGGGGGCGGAGACCCAGTACTTC
TRBD2	TRBV6-2/TRBV6-3	14	TRBJ2-7	once	CASRGLAGGPWQYF	TGTGCCAGCAGGGGACTAGCGGGGGGCCCCTGGCAGTACTTC
.	TRBV5-1	14	TRBJ1-6	.	CASSPQGSNSPLHF	TGCGCCAGCAGCCCACAGGGTTCTAATTCACCCCTCCACTTT
TRBD1	TRBV5-1	15	TRBJ2-7	many	CASSLTGTAGYEQYF	TGCGCCAGCAGCTTGACCGGGACAGCAGGGTACGAGCAGTACTTC
TRBD1	TRBV2	14	TRBJ1-5	.	CASSDDRAIQPQHF	TGTGCCAGCAGCGATGACAGGGCTATTCAGCCCCAGCATTTT
.	TRBV7-9	13	TRBJ2-4	many	CASRIREADIKYF	TGTGCCAGCAGGATCAGGGAGGCGGACATTAAGTACTTC
TRBD1	TRBV5-1	12	TRBJ1-5	many	CARRDRGQPQHF	TGCGCCAGGAGGGACAGGGGGCAGCCCCAGCATTTT
.	TRBV19	14	TRBJ1-1	many	CASSITGWNTEAFF	TGTGCCAGTAGTATCACAGGGTGGAACACTGAAGCTTTCTTT
TRBD1	TRBV5-1	16	TRBJ1-1	many	CASSLATGQGRTEAFF	TGCGCCAGCAGCTTGGCGACAGGACAGGGGAGGACTGAAGCTTTCTTT
TRBD2	TRBV7-2	14	TRBJ2-5	few	CASSLEAGPGTQYF	TGTGCCAGCAGCTTAGAAGCGGGGCCCGGGACCCAGTACTTC
TRBD1	TRBV24-1	15	TRBJ1-5	.	CATSDPGTGHQPQHF	TGTGCCACCAGTGACCCCGGGACAGGACATCAGCCCCAGCATTTT
TRBD1	TRBV28	12	TRBJ2-5	many	CATGTGTLAQYF	TGTGCCACCGGGACAGGGACTTTGGCCCAGTACTTC
.	TRBV6-1	14	TRBJ2-7	many	CASTGTHGLYEQYF	TGTGCCAGTACCGGGACGCATGGACTCTACGAGCAGTACTTC
.	TRBV3-1	13	TRBJ2-7	.	CASSRTASYEQYF	TGTGCCAGCAGCCGGACAGCCTCCTACGAGCAGTACTTC
.	TRBV12-3/TRBV12-4	13	TRBJ1-1	.	CASSRQDNTEAFF	TGTGCCAGCAGTAGACAGGATAACACTGAAGCTTTCTTT
TRBD1	TRBV11-1	16	TRBJ1-1	.	CASSSSIGQGDTEAFF	TGTGCCAGCAGCTCTTCAATAGGACAGGGGGATACTGAAGCTTTCTTT